Given below is one T cell receptor (beta chain) in context. In this sample, this clone turned up once. What antigen it recognizes has not been identified. Base qualities are not provided; no much larger clone lies one nucleotide away. TCRbeta CDR3 regions were amplified from genomic DNA by means of the immunoSEQ Assay, a bias-controlled multiplex PCR. As for the original processing: The number of nucleated cells in each sample was estimated from the amplification of reference gene primers within the assay. To quantify the absolute abundance of each unique TCRbeta CDR3 rearrangement, sequence reads were collapsed and filtered. For each sample, productive Simpson clonality was calculated as the square root of Simpson's diversity index over productive rearrangements. The table was pulled from immuneACCESS by TCRdb, which kept in-frame rearrangements only. Such tables lose some clones; where checked, under half of the loss comes from unresolved V genes, and the rest has no known cause. V and J calls and clone size come straight from that table; D and trimming were deduced from the DNA. The sample table contains 75,000 or so clones; only one count was recorded for around 80% of them. The top ten hold more than 5% of the sample.

This entry belongs to a study of blood T cell repertoires in COVID-19 (TCRdb year 2020). Turning to the overall study: Samples from collaborators originated in the United States, Italy and Spain and spanned both the acute and convalescent phases of COVID-19. The prospective study material was composed of cDNA or gDNA derived from T cells, B-cell-depleted T cells, or PBMCs. Subjects who had been exposed to COVID-19, were actively infected with it, or had recovered from it provided the deeply sampled blood TCRbeta repertoires that made up the dataset. The repertoires were released in a freely available public database intended as a resource for research on the immune response to SARS-CoV-2. The samples were drawn from the first 160 participants of the ongoing ImmuneRACE study and from over 950 subjects provided by 6 global collaborators. A de-identified subject ID, COVID-19 status, age in years and sex were almost always included in the sample metadata. HLA class I and class II types, where available, came from metadata supplied by the sample provider rather than from assay-based typing. The paper's findings and limits, for the study overall: The quantity of clinical and demographic metadata differed by source and by participant and was supplied without curation.

The collaborating institutions used their own protocols to collect whole blood in K2EDTA tubes. For TCRbeta analysis, collaborators shipped samples in one of three forms: frozen whole blood, isolated PBMCs, or DNA extracted from either of those sample types. The CDR3 runs 15 amino acids, cysteine and phenylalanine included. Just the 45-base CDR3 DNA is kept, in frame starting at base 1. Sequences SGHNT (CDR1) and YENEEA (CDR2) are obtained from the germline V gene. Trimming leaves V shorter by 6 bases and J shorter by 7 bases, with the junction holding 10 bases beyond the gene matches. The clonotype comes from a man between 60 and 75 years old with active or convalescent COVID-19. The sequence joins TRBV11-3 to TRBJ2-2, and 8 bases in between align with TRBD2. The specimen was peripheral blood. The sequenced DNA is TGTGCCAGCAGGGCCAGTAGCGGGGAAAGCGGGGAGCTGTTTTTT. This gives the protein CASRASSGESGELFF.